Presented here are 2 T cell receptor beta chains from one specimen sequenced in a study of graft-versus-host responses after intestinal transplantation. Here immunoSEQ multiplex PCR was the method, and the copy in TCRdb shows in-frame clones only, minus some. The sample contains 90,000 to 95,000 clones, approximately 95% of which appear only once. For these receptors, no antigen is known. Sequenced here: unstimulated CD8+ T cells sorted from spleen or lymph node cells, sampled before intestinal transplant. The receptors here all came from a human donor who received an intestinal transplant.

The chain employs TRBV2 and TRBJ2-5; 15 nucleotides align to TRBD2. The V segment lost 4 bases and the J segment 3 bases; nucleotides outside the gene matches: 18. The germline CDR1 and CDR2 sequences are SNHLY and FYNNEI. The CDR3 has 21 residues. The CDR3 region is CASSASPAGLAGGSGEETQYF. CDR3 bases: TGTGCCAGCAGTGCCTCCCCCGCGGGACTAGCGGGAGGTTCTGGTGAAGAGACCCAGTACTTC.

Notes on this clone: Mismatch with germline at one junction end may stem from a read error. The chain couples TRBV11-2 to TRBJ2-1; D call uncertain. Germline assignment: CDR1 SGHAT and CDR2 FQNNGV. CDR3 size: 12 residues. The CDR3 region is CASSLAYSEQFF. The CDR3 region has the DNA TGTGCCAGCAGCTTAGCATACAGTGAGCAGTTCTTC.